These T cell receptor beta chains were read from a single sample in a study of cytomegalovirus exposure and HLA in healthy donors. Here immunoSEQ multiplex PCR was the method, and the copy in TCRdb shows in-frame clones only, minus some. The profile shows approximately 190,000 clones, about 84% of them singletons. Sequencing was carried out using PBMCs. The origin of the receptors is a young woman in good health and CMV-seropositive. The CDR3 runs from the conserved cysteine through the conserved F or W. A D gene is named only where the DNA matches it firmly. Only part of the rows carry a size: once, few, many, or a class if the clone is expanded.

J,D,V,size,DNA,CDR3
TRBJ2-3,TRBD1,TRBV9,once,TGTGCCAGCAGCATTAACCCGGGACAGGGTAGAGATACGCAGTATTTT,CASSINPGQGRDTQYF
TRBJ2-6,-,TRBV5-1,-,TGCGCCAGTTCAGGGACTGGGGCCAACGTCCTGACTTTC,CASSGTGANVLTF
TRBJ1-2,TRBD1,TRBV7-6,-,TGTGCCAGCAGCTCGGGACAGTGGGATGGCTACACCTTC,CASSSGQWDGYTF
TRBJ2-1,TRBD2,TRBV2,-,TGTGCCAGCAGTGGGGGGGGTGCCAATGAGCAGTTCTTC,CASSGGGANEQFF
TRBJ2-5,TRBD1,TRBV5-1,-,TGCGCCAGCAGCAGCATTGGCGGACAGGGGGAGACCCAGTACTTC,CASSSIGGQGETQYF
TRBJ1-2,-,TRBV6-1,-,TGTGCCAGCAGTGAAGTACCCCTCTCGGGTGGCTACACCTTC,CASSEVPLSGGYTF
TRBJ2-1,-,TRBV7-9,few,TGTTCCAGCAGCTTAGACGCCAGCAATGAGCAGTTCTTC,CSSSLDASNEQFF
TRBJ2-7,-,TRBV6-1,-,TGTGCCAGCAGTGAAGTCCGTTCCAGGGCCCAGGGTCCCTACGAGCAGTACTTC,CASSEVRSRAQGPYEQYF
TRBJ2-7,-,TRBV5-6,-,TGTGCCAGCAGCTTCACCGGGTTCAGCGGCGAGCAGTACTTC,CASSFTGFSGEQYF
TRBJ1-1,-,TRBV28,-,TGTGCCAGCAAACCACCACAGGGACCCACTGAAGCTTTCTTT,CASKPPQGPTEAFF
TRBJ1-2,-,TRBV18,-,TGTGCCAGCTCACCACCGGCCAGGGCCCTCTATGGCTACACCTTC,CASSPPARALYGYTF
TRBJ2-1,TRBD2,TRBV2,-,TGTGCCAGCAGTGACCCCCAGACTAGCGGGGGGCCAGGGGATGAGCAGTTCTTC,CASSDPQTSGGPGDEQFF
TRBJ2-5,-,TRBV7-7,-,TGTGCTAGGAGTGGAAATGGGGAGGAGACCCAGTACTTC,CARSGNGEETQYF
TRBJ2-5,-,TRBV4-1,-,TGCGCCAGCAGCCAAACAGGCAGAGAGACCCAGTACTTC,CASSQTGRETQYF
TRBJ2-7,-,TRBV11-3,few,TGTGCCAGCAGCTCCGTTCACGAGCAGTACTTC,CASSSVHEQYF
TRBJ1-4,TRBD1,TRBV18,-,TGTGCCAGCTCACCATCCGGACAGGGCGCGTTTGGAAAACTGTTTTTT,CASSPSGQGAFGKLFF
TRBJ1-2,-,TRBV27,-,TGTGCCAGCAGTCTAGGAGGGTCCTGGGGCTACACCTTC,CASSLGGSWGYTF